Below are 7 T cell receptor beta chains sequenced from a single sample in a study of tumor and adjacent non-tumor tissue in lung cancer. The library came from three nested PCR rounds adapted from ARM-PCR protocols. TCRdb independently ran MiXCR on the multiplex PCR reads; one entry per CDR3 protein. The profile covers under 100,000 distinct CDR3 sequences, with roughly 62% appearing a single time and 15% taken by the ten largest. The template was RNA from unsorted bulk tissue. The source material was lung tumor tissue. These receptors were taken from a man aged 65 to 79 with non-small cell lung cancer.

The V gene is TRBV11-3, the J gene TRBJ2-3; TRBD1 or TRBD2 may be the D gene (5 bases each). V lost 4 bases and J 6 bases, leaving 14 bases between the germline ends. The CDR3 spans 14 residues. Germline V lookup: CDR1 SGHNT, CDR2 YENEEA. The CDR3 region is CASSSGGPTDTQYF. The CDR3 coding sequence is TGTGCCAGCAGCTCTGGGGGACCCACCGATACGCAGTATTTT. Together with reference TRBV11-3 and TRBJ2-3, the CDR3 gives the full variable domain: EAGVVQSPRYKIIEKKQPVAFWCNPISGHNTLYWYLQNLGQGPELLIRYENEEAVDDSQLPKDRFSAERLKGVDSTLKIQPAELGDSAVYLCASSSGGPTDTQYFGPGTRLTVL.

J is TRBJ2-3 and V is TRBV5-1; D possibly corresponds to TRBD1 (5 bases). The germline V gene encodes CDR1 SGHRS and CDR2 YFSETQ. Between the trimmed V and J ends, which lost 5 bases and 2 bases, there was a span of 12 bases. This CDR3 region has 14 residues. The CDR3 protein is CASRTRQTTDTQYF. Written as DNA, the CDR3 is TGCGCCAGCAGGACGAGACAGACCACAGATACGCAGTATTTT.

About this clonotype: Since a much larger clone is just one base distant, this may be a read error. The chain recombines TRBV20-1 with TRBJ1-3, with no clear D. The CDR3 covers 14 residues. Germline V gene sequence: CDR1 DFQATT, CDR2 SNEGSKA (reference sequence). Trimming took 3 bases from V and 0 from J, leaving 9 bases between them. The CDR3 DNA reads TGCAGTGCTAGGGGTGGGGACTCTGGAAACACCATATATTTT. It translates to CSARGGDSGNTIYF.

This clonotype has only a few counts. The chain is built from TRBV20-1 and TRBJ2-5; 9 nucleotides match TRBD2. Unmatched junction bases numbered 3, after V lost 2 bases and J lost 2 bases. This CDR3 is 14 amino acids long. CDR1 and CDR2 (germline): DFQATT, SNEGSKA (reference sequence). CDR3 nucleotide sequence: TGCAGTGCTAGAAGACTAGCGGCTCAAGAGACCCAGTACTTC. Its protein is CSARRLAAQETQYF.

In this sample, this clonotype is medium-sized. The rearrangement uses TRBV11-2 and TRBJ2-2; D tentatively reads TRBD1 or TRBD2 (5 bases each). Germline CDR1 is SGHAT and CDR2 is FQNNGV. V was shortened by 8 bases and J by 2 bases, with 9 bases between the two germline ends. This CDR3 spans 13 amino acids. This CDR3 is CASGTTNTGELFF. CDR3 sequence (DNA): TGTGCCAGCGGGACCACTAACACCGGGGAGCTGTTTTTT.

This clonotype has a count of ten or more. The rearrangement uses TRBV28 and TRBJ2-1; no clear D gene. Germline V gene sequence: CDR1 MDHEN, CDR2 SYDVKM. Trimming removed 2 bases from V and 4 bases from J, with 6 bases in between. The CDR3 loop spans 13 amino acids. In DNA form, the CDR3 reads TGTGCCAGCAGTTTAAAAATTTACAATGAGCAGTTCTTC. Encoded protein: CASSLKIYNEQFF.

This clonotype was picked up one time. The V gene is TRBV20-1, the J gene TRBJ2-5; D is perhaps TRBD2 (6 bases). V lost 4 bases to trimming and J lost 4 bases, with 7 bases between them. The V gene's germline CDR1 is DFQATT and CDR2 SNEGSKA (reference sequence). This CDR3 contains 11 residues. The CDR3 loop reads CSAIAVETQYF. The CDR3 region has the DNA TGCAGTGCTATAGCGGTAGAGACCCAGTACTTC.